This T cell receptor beta chain was profiled in a study of technical replicates of blood from several donors. Sequenced by immunoSEQ multiplex PCR; TCRdb stores in-frame clones only, minus some. The data show 65,000 to 80,000 clones, under 98% seen once. CDR3 length: 18 amino acids. This clone was detected once. The source is a human donor in good health. The sample was T cells isolated from PBMCs. The chain joins TRBV21-1 to TRBJ2-5; the listed D gene, TRBD2, was not tested against the DNA. TRBV21-1 represents a pseudogene. The CDR3 reads CASSKSSGGRRNQETQYF. In DNA form, the CDR3 reads TGTGCCAGCAGCAAATCCTCGGGGGGGCGGCGGAACCAAGAGACCCAGTACTTC.